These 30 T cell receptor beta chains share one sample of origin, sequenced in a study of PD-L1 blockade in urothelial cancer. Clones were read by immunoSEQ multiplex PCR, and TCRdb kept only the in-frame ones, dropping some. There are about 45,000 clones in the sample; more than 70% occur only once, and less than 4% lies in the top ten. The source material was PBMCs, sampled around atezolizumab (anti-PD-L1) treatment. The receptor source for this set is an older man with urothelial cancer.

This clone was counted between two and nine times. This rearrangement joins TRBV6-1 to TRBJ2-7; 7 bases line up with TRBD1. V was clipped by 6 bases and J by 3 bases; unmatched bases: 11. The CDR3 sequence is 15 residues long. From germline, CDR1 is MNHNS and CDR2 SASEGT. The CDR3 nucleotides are TGTGCCAGCAGGAGGGGGTTGACAGGGCGCTACGAGCAGTACTTC. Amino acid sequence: CASRRGLTGRYEQYF.

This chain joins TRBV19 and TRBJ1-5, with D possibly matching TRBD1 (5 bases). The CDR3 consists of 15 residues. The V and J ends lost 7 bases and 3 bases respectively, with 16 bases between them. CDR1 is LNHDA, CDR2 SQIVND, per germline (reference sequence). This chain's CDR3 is CASTFGGTNNQPQHF. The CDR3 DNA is TGTGCCAGTACCTTTGGGGGGACTAACAATCAGCCCCAGCATTTT.

The CDR3 nucleotides read TGTGCCACCAGACTGGCAGGGGGCTACGAGCAGTACTTC. The encoded protein is CATRLAGGYEQYF. This chain uses TRBV15 with TRBJ2-7; 7 positions agree with TRBD1. Losses at the gene ends were 6 bases for V and 3 bases for J; bases not matched to a gene: 5. The CDR3 is 13 residues long. The germline V gene encodes CDR1 LNHNV and CDR2 YYDKDF (reference sequence).

DNA of the CDR3: TGTGCCAGCAGCTCAAACCGGGACAGGGGGCGTAACGAGCAGTACTTC. Its protein is CASSSNRDRGRNEQYF. This sequence joins TRBV7-2 and TRBJ2-7, with 12 bases aligning to TRBD1. From germline, CDR1 is SGHTA and CDR2 FQGNSA. V lost 4 bases and J lost 5; bases outside the gene matches: 9. This CDR3 has 16 residues.

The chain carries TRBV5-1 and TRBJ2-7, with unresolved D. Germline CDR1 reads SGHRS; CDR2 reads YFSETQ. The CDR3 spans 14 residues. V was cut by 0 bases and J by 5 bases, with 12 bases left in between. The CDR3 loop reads CASSLAGSANEQYF. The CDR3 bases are TGCGCCAGCAGCTTGGCCGGGTCGGCCAACGAGCAGTACTTC. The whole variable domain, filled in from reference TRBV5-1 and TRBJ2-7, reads KAGVTQTPRYLIKTRGQQVTLSCSPISGHRSVSWYQQTPGQGLQFLFEYFSETQRNKGNFPGRFSGRQFSNSRSEMNVSTLELGDSALYLCASSLAGSANEQYFGPGTRLTVT.

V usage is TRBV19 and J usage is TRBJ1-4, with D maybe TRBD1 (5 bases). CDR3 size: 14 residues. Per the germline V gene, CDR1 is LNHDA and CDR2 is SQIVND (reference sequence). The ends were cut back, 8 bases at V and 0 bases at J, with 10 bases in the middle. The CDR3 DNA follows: TGTGCCAGTGGTGACAGTGCAACTAATGAAAAACTGTTTTTT. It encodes CASGDSATNEKLFF.

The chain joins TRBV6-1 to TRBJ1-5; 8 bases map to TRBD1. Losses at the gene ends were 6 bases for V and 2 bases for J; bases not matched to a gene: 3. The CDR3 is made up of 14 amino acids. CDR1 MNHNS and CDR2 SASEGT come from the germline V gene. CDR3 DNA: TGTGCCAGCAGCCCGACAGGGGGCAATCAGCCCCAGCATTTT. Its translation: CASSPTGGNQPQHF.

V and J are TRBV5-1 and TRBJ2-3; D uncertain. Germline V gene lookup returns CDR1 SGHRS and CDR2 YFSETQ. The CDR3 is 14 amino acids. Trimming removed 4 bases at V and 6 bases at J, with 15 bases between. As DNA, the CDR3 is TGCGCCAGCAGCCCGGTCCCCGTCCCCGATACGCAGTATTTT. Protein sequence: CASSPVPVPDTQYF.

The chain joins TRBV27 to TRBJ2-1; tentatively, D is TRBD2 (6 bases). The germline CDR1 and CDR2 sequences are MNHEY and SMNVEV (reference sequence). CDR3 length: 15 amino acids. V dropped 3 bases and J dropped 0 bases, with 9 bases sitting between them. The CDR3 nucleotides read TGTGCCAGCAGTTTCATCGGGGGCTCCTACAATGAGCAGTTCTTC. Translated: CASSFIGGSYNEQFF.

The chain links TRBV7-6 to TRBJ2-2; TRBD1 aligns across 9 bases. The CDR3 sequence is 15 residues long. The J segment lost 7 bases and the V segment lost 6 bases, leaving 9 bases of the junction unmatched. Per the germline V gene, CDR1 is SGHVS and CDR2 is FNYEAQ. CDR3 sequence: CASSPGQGGIGELFF. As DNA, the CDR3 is TGTGCCAGCAGTCCGGGACAGGGTGGGATCGGGGAGCTGTTTTTT.

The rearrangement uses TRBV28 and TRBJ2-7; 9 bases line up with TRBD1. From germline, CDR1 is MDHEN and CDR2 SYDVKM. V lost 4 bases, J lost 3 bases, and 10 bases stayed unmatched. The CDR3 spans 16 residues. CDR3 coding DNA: TGTGCCAGCAGTTCATTTTCTGGGACAGGGATCTACGAGCAGTACTTC. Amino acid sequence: CASSSFSGTGIYEQYF.

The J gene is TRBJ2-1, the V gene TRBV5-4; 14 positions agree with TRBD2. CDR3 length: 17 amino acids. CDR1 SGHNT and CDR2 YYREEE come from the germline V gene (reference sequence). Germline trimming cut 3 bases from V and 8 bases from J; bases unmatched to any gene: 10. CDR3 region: CASSSRTSGGSGDEQFF. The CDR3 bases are TGTGCCAGCAGCTCAAGGACTAGCGGGGGGTCAGGGGATGAGCAGTTCTTC.

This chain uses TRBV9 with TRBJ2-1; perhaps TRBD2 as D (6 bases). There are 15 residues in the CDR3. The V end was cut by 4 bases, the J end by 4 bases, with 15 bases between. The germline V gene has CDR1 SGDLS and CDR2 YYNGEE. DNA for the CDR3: TGTGCCAGCAGCCGGGCGGGGACTCCTTACAATGAGCAGTTCTTC. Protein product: CASSRAGTPYNEQFF.

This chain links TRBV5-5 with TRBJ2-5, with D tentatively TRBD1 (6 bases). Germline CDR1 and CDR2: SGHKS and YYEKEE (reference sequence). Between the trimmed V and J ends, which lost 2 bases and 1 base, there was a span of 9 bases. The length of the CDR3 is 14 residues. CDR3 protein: CASSLGQIQETQYF. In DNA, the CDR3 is TGTGCCAGCAGCTTAGGACAGATCCAAGAGACCCAGTACTTC.

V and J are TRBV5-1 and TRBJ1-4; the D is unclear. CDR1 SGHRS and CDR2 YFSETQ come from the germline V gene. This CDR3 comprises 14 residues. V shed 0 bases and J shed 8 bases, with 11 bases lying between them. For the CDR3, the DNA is TGCGCCAGCAGCTTGGACGGAGCTTCAGAAAAACTGTTTTTT. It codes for CASSLDGASEKLFF.

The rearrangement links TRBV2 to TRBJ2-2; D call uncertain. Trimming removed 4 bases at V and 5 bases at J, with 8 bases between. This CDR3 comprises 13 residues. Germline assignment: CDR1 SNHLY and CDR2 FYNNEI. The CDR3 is CASSGALTGELFF. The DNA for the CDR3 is TGTGCCAGCAGTGGGGCTCTTACCGGGGAGCTGTTTTTT. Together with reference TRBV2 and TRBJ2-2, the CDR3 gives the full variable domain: EPEVTQTPSHQVTQMGQEVILRCVPISNHLYFYWYRQILGQKVEFLVSFYNNEISEKSEIFDDQFSVERPDGSNFTLKIRSTKLEDSAMYFCASSGALTGELFFGEGSRLTVL.

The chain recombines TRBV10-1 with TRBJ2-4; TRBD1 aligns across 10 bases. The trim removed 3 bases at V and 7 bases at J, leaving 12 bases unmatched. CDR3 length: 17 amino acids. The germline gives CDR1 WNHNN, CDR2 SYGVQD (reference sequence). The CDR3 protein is CASSEVPPGQGRNIQYF. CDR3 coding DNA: TGCGCCAGCAGTGAAGTCCCCCCGGGACAGGGGCGGAACATTCAGTACTTC.

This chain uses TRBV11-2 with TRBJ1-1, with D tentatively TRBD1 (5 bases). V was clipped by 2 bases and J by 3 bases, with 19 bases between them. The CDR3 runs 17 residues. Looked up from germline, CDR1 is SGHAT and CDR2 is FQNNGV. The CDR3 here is CASSLSLRGGDHTEAFF. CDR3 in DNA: TGTGCCAGCAGCTTATCGCTTCGGGGAGGGGACCACACTGAAGCTTTCTTT.

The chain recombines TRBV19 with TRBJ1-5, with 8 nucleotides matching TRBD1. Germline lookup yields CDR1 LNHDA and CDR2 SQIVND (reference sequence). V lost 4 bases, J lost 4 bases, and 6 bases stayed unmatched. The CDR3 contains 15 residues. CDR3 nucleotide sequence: TGTGCCAGTAGTACCTCCACAGGGGGAAATCAGCCCCAGCATTTT. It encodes CASSTSTGGNQPQHF.

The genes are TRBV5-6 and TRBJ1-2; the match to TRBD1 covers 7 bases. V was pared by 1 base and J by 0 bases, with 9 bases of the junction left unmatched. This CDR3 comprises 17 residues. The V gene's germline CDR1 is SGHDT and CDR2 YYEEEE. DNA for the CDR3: TGTGCCAGCAGCTTGCCCGACAGGGTGATCACTAACTATGGCTACACCTTC. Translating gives CASSLPDRVITNYGYTF.

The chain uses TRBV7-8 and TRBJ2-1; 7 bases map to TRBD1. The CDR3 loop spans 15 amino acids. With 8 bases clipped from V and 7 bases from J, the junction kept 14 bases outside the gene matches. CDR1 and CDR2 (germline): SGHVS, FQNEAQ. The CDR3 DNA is TGTGCCAGCGAACGGGACAGAGGGGTGTGGAATGAGCAGTTCTTC. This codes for CASERDRGVWNEQFF.

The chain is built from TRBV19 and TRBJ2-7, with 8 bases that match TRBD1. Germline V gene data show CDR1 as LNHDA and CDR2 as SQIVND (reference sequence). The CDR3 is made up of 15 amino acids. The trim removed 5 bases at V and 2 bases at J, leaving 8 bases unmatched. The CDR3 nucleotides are TGTGCCAGTAGTGACGGGACAGGCTGGGCCTACGAGCAGTACTTC. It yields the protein CASSDGTGWAYEQYF.

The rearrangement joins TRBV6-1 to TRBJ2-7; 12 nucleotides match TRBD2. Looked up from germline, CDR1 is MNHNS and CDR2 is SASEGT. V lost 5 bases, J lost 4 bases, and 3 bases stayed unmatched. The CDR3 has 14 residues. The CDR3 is CASSRTSGTYEQYF. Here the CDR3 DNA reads TGTGCCAGCAGTCGGACTAGCGGGACGTACGAGCAGTACTTC.

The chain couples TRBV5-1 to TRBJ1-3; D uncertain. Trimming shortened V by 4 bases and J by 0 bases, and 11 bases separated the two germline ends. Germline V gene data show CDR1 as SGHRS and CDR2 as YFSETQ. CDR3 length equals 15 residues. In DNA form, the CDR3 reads TGCGCCAGCAGCCTGGACGGGAGCTCTGGAAACACCATATATTTT. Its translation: CASSLDGSSGNTIYF.

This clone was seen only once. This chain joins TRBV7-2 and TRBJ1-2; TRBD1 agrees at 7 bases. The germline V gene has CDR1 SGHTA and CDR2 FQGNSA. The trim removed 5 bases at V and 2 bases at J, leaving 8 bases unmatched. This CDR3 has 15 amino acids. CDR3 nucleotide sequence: TGTGCCAGCAGCCCACTCAGGGGGGCGAACTATGGCTACACCTTC. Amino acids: CASSPLRGANYGYTF.

CDR3: CASRSTGQGFGYTF. The CDR3 coding sequence is TGTGCCAGCAGGTCGACGGGACAGGGATTCGGCTACACCTTC. The rearrangement joins TRBV27 to TRBJ1-2, with 9 bases identical to TRBD1. The germline gives CDR1 MNHEY, CDR2 SMNVEV (reference sequence). The CDR3 is 14 amino acids. V was pared by 6 bases and J by 8 bases, with 10 bases of the junction left unmatched.

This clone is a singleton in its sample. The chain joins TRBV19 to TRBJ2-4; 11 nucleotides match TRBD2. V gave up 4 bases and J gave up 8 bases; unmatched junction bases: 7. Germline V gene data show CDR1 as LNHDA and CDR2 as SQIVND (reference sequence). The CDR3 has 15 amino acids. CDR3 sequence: CASSTSLAGGHIQYF. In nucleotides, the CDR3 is TGTGCCAGTAGTACCTCCTTAGCGGGAGGGCACATTCAGTACTTC.

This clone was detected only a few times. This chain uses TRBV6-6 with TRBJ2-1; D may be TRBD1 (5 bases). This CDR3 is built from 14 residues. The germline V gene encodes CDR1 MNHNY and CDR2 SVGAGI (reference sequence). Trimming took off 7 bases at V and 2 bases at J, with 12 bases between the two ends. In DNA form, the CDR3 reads TGTGCCAGCACCCCCCCAGGGACCTACAATGAGCAGTTCTTC. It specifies CASTPPGTYNEQFF.

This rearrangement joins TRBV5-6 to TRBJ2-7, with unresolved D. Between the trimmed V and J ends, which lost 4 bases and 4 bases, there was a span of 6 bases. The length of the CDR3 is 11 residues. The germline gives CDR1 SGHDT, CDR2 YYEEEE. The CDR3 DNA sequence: TGTGCCAGCAGCATTTATTACGAGCAGTACTTC. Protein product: CASSIYYEQYF.

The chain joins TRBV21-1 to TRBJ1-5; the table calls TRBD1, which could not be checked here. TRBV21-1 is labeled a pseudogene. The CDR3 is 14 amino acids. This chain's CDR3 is CASRGHRPYQPQHF. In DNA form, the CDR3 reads TGTGCCAGCAGGGGACATAGACCTTATCAGCCCCAGCATTTT.